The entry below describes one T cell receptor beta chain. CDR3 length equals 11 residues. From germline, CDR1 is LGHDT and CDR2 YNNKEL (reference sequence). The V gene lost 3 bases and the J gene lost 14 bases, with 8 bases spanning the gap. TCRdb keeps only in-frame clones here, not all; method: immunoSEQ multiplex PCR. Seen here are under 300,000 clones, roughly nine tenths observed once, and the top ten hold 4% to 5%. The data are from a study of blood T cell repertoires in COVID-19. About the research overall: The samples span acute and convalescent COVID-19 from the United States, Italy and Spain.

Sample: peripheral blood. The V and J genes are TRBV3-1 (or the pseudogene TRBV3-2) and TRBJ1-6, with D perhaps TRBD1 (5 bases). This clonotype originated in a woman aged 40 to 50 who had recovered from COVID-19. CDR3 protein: CASSHTGSLHF. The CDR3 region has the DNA TGTGCCAGCAGCCACACAGGATCCCTCCACTTT.